The 24 T cell receptor beta chains below were found in one sample sequenced in a study of graft-versus-host responses after intestinal transplantation. These receptors have no identified antigens. Assay used: immunoSEQ multiplex PCR; TCRdb lists only in-frame clones, some missing. The table shows 90,000 to 120,000 clones, with about nine tenths occurring only once. Sequences were derived from unstimulated CD4+ T cells sorted from spleen or lymph node cells, sampled before transplant. The receptor source for this set is a human donor who was the organ donor for an intestinal transplant.

This clone was seen more than once but under ten times. This chain joins TRBV16 and TRBJ2-7; 11 bases align to TRBD2. Germline CDR1 KGHSY, CDR2 FQNENV. Losses at the gene ends were 0 bases for V and 6 bases for J; bases not matched to a gene: 7. The CDR3 runs 16 residues. CDR3 sequence reads: CASSQSLRLAGGEQYF. As DNA, the CDR3 is TGTGCCAGCAGCCAATCTCTGCGGCTAGCGGGAGGCGAGCAGTACTTC.

This chain joins TRBV6-1 and TRBJ1-5, with D perhaps matching TRBD1 (5 bases). Trimming cost V 3 bases and J 4 bases, with 10 bases left between them. CDR3 length: 14 amino acids. In germline, CDR1 is MNHNS, CDR2 SASEGT. CDR3 nucleotide sequence: TGTGCCAGCAGTGAGACAGAAGGTAATCAGCCCCAGCATTTT. It codes for CASSETEGNQPQHF.

In regard to this clone: The junction shows a germline mismatch at one end, possibly a read error. The V call is TRBV10-3, the J call TRBJ1-2; 8 bases are shared with TRBD1. Per the germline V gene, CDR1 is ENHRY and CDR2 is SYGVKD. The CDR3 consists of 13 residues. The CDR3 bases are TGTGCCATCAGTGACACCGGGACAGGTGGCGGGAAGTTC. Amino acid sequence: CAISDTGTGGGKF.

The chain uses TRBV30 and TRBJ2-1; TRBD2 might be the D (6 bases). Trimming shortened V by 4 bases and J by 7 bases, and 20 bases separated the two germline ends. The CDR3 is 15 amino acids. Germline lookup yields CDR1 GTSNPN and CDR2 SVGIG (reference sequence). The CDR3, as DNA: TGTGCCTGGACTAAAGCAGGTCCCGGGAGTAATGAGCAGTTCTTC. Amino acids: CAWTKAGPGSNEQFF.

In regard to this clone: The same CDR3 is also encoded by other DNA sequences in this sample. The chain couples TRBV7-2 to TRBJ1-4; TRBD1 matches 12 bases. CDR3 length: 14 amino acids. With 3 bases clipped from V and 7 bases from J, the junction kept 0 bases outside the gene matches. Per the germline V gene, CDR1 is SGHTA and CDR2 is FQGNSA. DNA of the CDR3: TGTGCCAGCAGCTTGGGACAGGGGGCTGAAAAACTGTTTTTT. Residues: CASSLGQGAEKLFF. The full variable domain, with the rest looked up from reference TRBV7-2 and TRBJ1-4, is GAGVSQSPSNKVTEKGKDVELRCDPISGHTALYWYRQSLGQGLEFLIYFQGNSAPDKSGLPSDRFSAERTGGSVSTLTIQRTQQEDSAVYLCASSLGQGAEKLFFGSGTQLSVL.

For this clone: This sample includes further DNA sequences coding for the same CDR3. The rearrangement links TRBV5-1 to TRBJ2-3; D gene unclear. V was clipped by 4 bases and J by 0 bases, with 9 bases between them. The germline CDR1 and CDR2 sequences are SGHRS and YFSETQ. The CDR3 covers 14 residues. CDR3: CASSAGASTDTQYF. The CDR3 DNA is TGCGCCAGCAGCGCCGGCGCTAGCACAGATACGCAGTATTTT.

The chain joins TRBV5-5 to TRBJ2-5; perhaps D is TRBD1 or TRBD2 (5 bases each). This CDR3 is built from 13 residues. Trimming cost V 4 bases and J 5 bases, with 12 bases left between them. Germline-derived CDR1 and CDR2 are SGHKS and YYEKEE (reference sequence). The CDR3 region is CASSGDPWETQYF. The CDR3 DNA reads as TGTGCCAGCAGCGGGGACCCCTGGGAGACCCAGTACTTC.

Only one count was recorded for this clone. This sequence joins TRBV9 and TRBJ2-1; 13 nucleotides agree with TRBD2. This CDR3 region has 15 residues. Germline CDR1 SGDLS, CDR2 YYNGEE. The V gene end was trimmed by 3 bases and the J gene end by 3 bases; junction bases not matched to a gene: 0. DNA for the CDR3: TGTGCCAGCAGCGGGACTAGCGGGAGCTACAATGAGCAGTTCTTC. Translation: CASSGTSGSYNEQFF.

The chain carries TRBV5-5 and TRBJ2-3; 12 bases align to TRBD2. This CDR3 spans 20 amino acids. The germline CDR1 and CDR2 sequences are SGHKS and YYEKEE (reference sequence). The V segment lost 0 bases and the J segment 0 bases; nucleotides outside the gene matches: 11. In nucleotides, the CDR3 is TGTGCCAGCAGCTTGGGACAGGGTGGGACTAGCGGGCCTAGCACAGATACGCAGTATTTT. This gives the protein CASSLGQGGTSGPSTDTQYF.

The chain couples TRBV5-1 to TRBJ1-6, with D unresolved. Trimming shortened V by 1 base and J by 9 bases, and 8 bases separated the two germline ends. The CDR3 is 13 residues long. Germline V gene lookup returns CDR1 SGHRS and CDR2 YFSETQ. The CDR3 nucleotides read TGCGCCAGCAGCTTGCGGGGTGTTTCACCCCTCCACTTT. Translated: CASSLRGVSPLHF.

The chain is built from TRBV5-6 and TRBJ1-2, with D unclear. The CDR3 spans 14 residues. V dropped 1 base and J dropped 2 bases, with 9 bases sitting between them. Germline values: CDR1 SGHDT, CDR2 YYEEEE. As DNA, the CDR3 is TGTGCCAGCAGCTTGTGGCTGACGAACTATGGCTACACCTTC. It is translated as CASSLWLTNYGYTF.

The V gene is TRBV4-2, the J gene TRBJ1-5, with D unclear. The CDR3 sequence is 13 residues long. V lost 0 bases, J lost 5 bases, and 5 bases lay in between. In germline, CDR1 is LGHNA, CDR2 YNFKEQ. Here the CDR3 reads CASSQDGDQPQHF. In DNA form, the CDR3 reads TGTGCCAGCAGCCAAGATGGGGATCAGCCCCAGCATTTT.

The rearrangement joins TRBV2 to TRBJ1-4; 8 bases agree with TRBD1. Germline V gene lookup returns CDR1 SNHLY and CDR2 FYNNEI. With 4 bases clipped from V and 7 bases from J, the junction kept 5 bases outside the gene matches. This CDR3 spans 14 amino acids. The DNA of the CDR3 is TGTGCCAGCAGTGTACCTACAGGGGGTGAAAAACTGTTTTTT. This codes for CASSVPTGGEKLFF. Combining the CDR3 with reference TRBV2 and TRBJ1-4 gives the whole variable domain EPEVTQTPSHQVTQMGQEVILRCVPISNHLYFYWYRQILGQKVEFLVSFYNNEISEKSEIFDDQFSVERPDGSNFTLKIRSTKLEDSAMYFCASSVPTGGEKLFFGSGTQLSVL.

This chain uses TRBV7-9 with TRBJ2-2; TRBD2 matches 13 bases. The junction had 4 bases not matched to a gene; V was cut back by 5 bases and J by 4 bases. Per germline, CDR1 SEHNR and CDR2 FQNEAQ (reference sequence). The CDR3 totals 16 residues. The CDR3 reads CASSARTSGGTGELFF. CDR3 nucleotides: TGTGCCAGCAGCGCCCGGACTAGCGGGGGCACCGGGGAGCTGTTTTTT.

This clone was seen once. The V gene is TRBV19, the J gene TRBJ1-2, with 7 positions matching TRBD1. In germline, CDR1 is LNHDA, CDR2 SQIVND (reference sequence). V lost 7 bases and J lost 7; bases outside the gene matches: 6. The CDR3 runs 12 residues. The CDR3 sequence is CASNADRAGYTF. The CDR3 coding sequence is TGTGCCAGTAACGCCGACAGGGCTGGCTACACCTTC.

Of note for this clone: Other DNA sequences in this specimen translate into the identical CDR3. The V gene is TRBV9, the J gene TRBJ2-3; 9 nucleotides align to TRBD2. V was pared by 4 bases and J by 5 bases, with 11 bases of the junction left unmatched. The CDR3 spans 16 residues. Germline V lookup: CDR1 SGDLS, CDR2 YYNGEE. CDR3 sequence (DNA): TGTGCCAGCAGCCGGGGGGTGCGGGAGGGGGGAGATACGCAGTATTTT. This encodes CASSRGVREGGDTQYF.

The DNA for the CDR3 is TGTGCCAGCAGTGTATTCCCGGGCGAGCAGTACTTC. Amino acid sequence: CASSVFPGEQYF. V gene TRBV2 combines with J gene TRBJ2-7, with D hard to call. The CDR3 is 12 amino acids. V lost 4 bases, J lost 6 bases, and 10 bases lay in between. Germline CDR1 is SNHLY and CDR2 is FYNNEI.

This sequence joins TRBV5-1 and TRBJ2-1, with 9 bases aligning to TRBD2. The CDR3 loop spans 16 amino acids. V lost 0 bases and J lost 15; bases outside the gene matches: 16. Germline-derived CDR1 and CDR2 are SGHRS and YFSETQ. In nucleotides, the CDR3 is TGCGCCAGCAGCTTGGGGTCGGCTAGCGGGATCCCGGTGGGGTTCTTC. It specifies CASSLGSASGIPVGFF.

J is TRBJ1-3 and V is TRBV19; TRBD1 aligns across 8 bases. V lost 9 bases, J lost 0 bases, and 4 bases stayed unmatched. The CDR3 is made up of 14 amino acids. Germline V lookup: CDR1 LNHDA, CDR2 SQIVND (reference sequence). The CDR3: CASGQGHSGNTIYF. DNA for the CDR3: TGTGCCAGCGGACAGGGACACTCTGGAAACACCATATATTTT.

The chain carries TRBV4-1 and TRBJ2-3; D may be TRBD2 (7 bases). The germline V gene has CDR1 MGHRA and CDR2 YSYEKL. This CDR3 comprises 16 residues. Trimming cost V 3 bases and J 2 bases, with 15 bases left between them. CDR3 sequence: CASSQNGGLYTDTQYF. The DNA of the CDR3 is TGCGCCAGCAGCCAGAACGGGGGGCTCTACACAGATACGCAGTATTTT.

The V gene is TRBV7-2, the J gene TRBJ2-7; the match to TRBD2 covers 9 bases. The J segment lost 2 bases and the V segment lost 5 bases, leaving 7 bases of the junction unmatched. The germline V gene encodes CDR1 SGHTA and CDR2 FQGNSA. The CDR3 spans 15 residues. The CDR3 loop reads CASSLIAGATYEQYF. CDR3 DNA sequence: TGTGCCAGCAGCCTAATAGCGGGAGCTACCTACGAGCAGTACTTC. Looking up the rest from reference TRBV7-2 and TRBJ2-7 gives the full variable domain: GAGVSQSPSNKVTEKGKDVELRCDPISGHTALYWYRQSLGQGLEFLIYFQGNSAPDKSGLPSDRFSAERTGGSVSTLTIQRTQQEDSAVYLCASSLIAGATYEQYFGPGTRLTVT.

The chain couples TRBV28 to TRBJ2-7; TRBD2 is a possible D gene (6 bases). The length of the CDR3 is 15 residues. CDR1 is MDHEN, CDR2 SYDVKM, per germline. Trimming cost V 2 bases and J 2 bases, with 13 bases left between them. CDR3 sequence reads: CASSLPGASPYEQYF. The CDR3 DNA reads TGTGCCAGCAGTTTACCGGGAGCCTCCCCCTACGAGCAGTACTTC.

This clone was counted a few times. The V and J genes are TRBV7-2 and TRBJ1-5; D is uncertain. This CDR3 comprises 15 residues. V dropped 4 bases and J dropped 4 bases, with 14 bases sitting between them. Germline V CDR1 and CDR2: SGHTA, FQGNSA. The CDR3 loop reads CASSSFAYLNQPQHF. CDR3 DNA sequence: TGTGCCAGCAGCTCCTTTGCCTACCTAAATCAGCCCCAGCATTTT.

This rearrangement joins TRBV2 to TRBJ1-2; D gene unclear. Looked up from germline, CDR1 is SNHLY and CDR2 is FYNNEI. Trimming cost V 3 bases and J 5 bases, with 10 bases left between them. CDR3 length equals 13 residues. As DNA, the CDR3 is TGTGCCAGCAGTGAGGGAACAGAGTATGGCTACACCTTC. Its translation: CASSEGTEYGYTF.